This T cell receptor beta chain is drawn from a study of T cell repertoires in cytomegalovirus infection. Each CDR3 protein is one row after TCRdb ran MiXCR on the reads. Of about a million distinct CDR3 sequences listed, about a third were seen once; the top ten hold over 13%. Study-wide results and limits: The study identified carriers of CMV plus the relevant HLA from cumulative public TCR beta family frequency.

On this clonotype: Its antigen remains unknown.

Losses at the gene ends were 3 bases for V and 2 bases for J; bases not matched to a gene: 4. CDR3 length: 15 residues. Germline V gene sequence: CDR1 SGHVT, CDR2 SQSDAQ. V gene TRBV7-4 combines with J gene TRBJ1-2, with 9 bases that match TRBD1. The sequence was obtained from a human donor in good health (CMV status not recorded). Some clones in this sample may be carry-over from other donors' samples. This sample comprised cultured CD8+ T cells from PBMCs, obtained from culture after CMV antigen stimulation. The CDR3 reads CASSFLGTGNYGYTF. CDR3 coding DNA: TGTGCCAGCAGCTTCCTCGGGACAGGGAACTATGGCTACACCTTC.